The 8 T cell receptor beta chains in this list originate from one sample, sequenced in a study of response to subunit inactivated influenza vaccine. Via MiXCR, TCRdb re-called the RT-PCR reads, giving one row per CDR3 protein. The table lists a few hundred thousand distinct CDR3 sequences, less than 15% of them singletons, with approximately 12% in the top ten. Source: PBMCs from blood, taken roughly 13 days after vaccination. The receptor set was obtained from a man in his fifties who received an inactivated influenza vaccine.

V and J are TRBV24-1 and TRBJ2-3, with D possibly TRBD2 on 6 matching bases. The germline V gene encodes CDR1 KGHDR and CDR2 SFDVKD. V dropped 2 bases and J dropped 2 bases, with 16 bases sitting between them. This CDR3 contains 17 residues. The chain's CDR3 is CATSDSGWGRLTDTQYF. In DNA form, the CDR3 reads TGTGCCACCAGTGATTCCGGTTGGGGGAGGCTCACAGATACGCAGTATTTT.

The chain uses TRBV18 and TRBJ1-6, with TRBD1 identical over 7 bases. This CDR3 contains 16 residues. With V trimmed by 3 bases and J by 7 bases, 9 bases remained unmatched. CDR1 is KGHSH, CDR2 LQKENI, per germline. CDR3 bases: TGTGCCAGCTCACCTCCAGGGGGTTTGTGGAATTCACCCCTCCACTTT. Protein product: CASSPPGGLWNSPLHF.

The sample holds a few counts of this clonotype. In DNA, the CDR3 is TGCGCCAGCAGCCAAGACCAGGGGGCCTCTGGAAACACCATATATTTT. This sequence encodes CASSQDQGASGNTIYF. The J gene is TRBJ1-3, the V gene TRBV4-1; 8 nucleotides match TRBD1. Per germline, CDR1 MGHRA and CDR2 YSYEKL. There are 16 residues in the CDR3. The trim removed 0 bases at V and 0 bases at J, leaving 1 base unmatched.

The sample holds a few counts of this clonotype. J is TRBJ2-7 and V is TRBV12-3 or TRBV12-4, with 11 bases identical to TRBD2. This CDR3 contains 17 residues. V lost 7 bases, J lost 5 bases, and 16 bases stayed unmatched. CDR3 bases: TGTGCCAGCACCAAAGGGCGGGGTCTAGCGGGAGGTAACGAGCAGTACTTC. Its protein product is CASTKGRGLAGGNEQYF.

CDR3 sequence reads: CSASGTRGYEQFF. The CDR3 DNA reads as TGCAGTGCTAGTGGGACTAGGGGATATGAGCAGTTCTTC. The chain links TRBV20-1 to TRBJ2-1; the match to TRBD2 covers 8 bases. V was clipped by 3 bases and J by 8 bases; unmatched bases: 6. CDR1 is DFQATT, CDR2 SNEGSKA, per germline (reference sequence). The CDR3 has 13 residues.

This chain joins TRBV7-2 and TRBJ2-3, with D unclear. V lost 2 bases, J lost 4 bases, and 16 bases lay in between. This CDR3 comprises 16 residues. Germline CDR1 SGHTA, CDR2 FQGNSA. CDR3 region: CASSLTWVGPADTQYF. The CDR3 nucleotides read TGTGCCAGCAGCTTAACGTGGGTAGGCCCCGCAGATACGCAGTATTTT.

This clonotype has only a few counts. The CDR3 protein is CASSPGGGMYGYTF. The CDR3 DNA follows: TGTGCCAGCAGCCCCGGGGGGGGTATGTATGGCTACACCTTC. J is TRBJ1-2 and V is TRBV3-1; D possibly corresponds to TRBD1 (5 bases). The CDR3 runs to 14 residues. Germline V gives CDR1 LGHDT, CDR2 YNNKEL (reference sequence). The germline V and J ends were trimmed by 4 bases and 5 bases, with 14 bases remaining between them.

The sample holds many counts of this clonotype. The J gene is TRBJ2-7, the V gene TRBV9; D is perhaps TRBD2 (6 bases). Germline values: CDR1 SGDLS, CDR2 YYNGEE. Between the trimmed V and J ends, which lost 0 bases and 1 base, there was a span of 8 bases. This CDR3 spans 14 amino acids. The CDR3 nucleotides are TGTGCCAGCAGCGTAGATGGGGGGTCCTACGAGCAGTACTTC. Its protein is CASSVDGGSYEQYF.